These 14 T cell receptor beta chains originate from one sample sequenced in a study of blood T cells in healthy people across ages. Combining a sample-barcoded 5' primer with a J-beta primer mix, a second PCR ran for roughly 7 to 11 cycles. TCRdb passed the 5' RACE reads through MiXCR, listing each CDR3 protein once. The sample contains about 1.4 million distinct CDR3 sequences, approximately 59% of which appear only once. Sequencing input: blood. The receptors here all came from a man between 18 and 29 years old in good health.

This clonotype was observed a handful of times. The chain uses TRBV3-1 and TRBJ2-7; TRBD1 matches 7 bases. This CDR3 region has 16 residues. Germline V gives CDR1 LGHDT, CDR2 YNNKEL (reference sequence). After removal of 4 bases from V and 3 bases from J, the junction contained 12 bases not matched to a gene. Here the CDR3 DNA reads TGTGCCAGCAGCCCCCTGACAGGGCAAATTTACTACGAGCAGTACTTC. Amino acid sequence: CASSPLTGQIYYEQYF.

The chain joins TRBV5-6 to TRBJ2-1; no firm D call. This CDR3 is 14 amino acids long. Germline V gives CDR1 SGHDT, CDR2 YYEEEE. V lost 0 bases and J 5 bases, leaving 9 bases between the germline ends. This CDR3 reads CASSLGYSDNEQFF. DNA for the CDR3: TGTGCCAGCAGCTTGGGGTACTCGGACAATGAGCAGTTCTTC. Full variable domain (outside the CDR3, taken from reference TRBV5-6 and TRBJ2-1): DAGVTQSPTHLIKTRGQQVTLRCSPKSGHDTVSWYQQALGQGPQFIFQYYEEEERQRGNFPDRFSGHQFPNYSSELNVNALLLGDSALYLCASSLGYSDNEQFFGPGTRLTVL.

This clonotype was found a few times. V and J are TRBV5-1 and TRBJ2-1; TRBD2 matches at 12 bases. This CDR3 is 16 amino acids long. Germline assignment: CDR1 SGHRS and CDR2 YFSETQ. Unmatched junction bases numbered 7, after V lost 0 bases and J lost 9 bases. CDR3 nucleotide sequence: TGCGCCAGCAGCTTGGCCGCTGGACTAGCGGGAACTGAGCAGTTCTTC. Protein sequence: CASSLAAGLAGTEQFF. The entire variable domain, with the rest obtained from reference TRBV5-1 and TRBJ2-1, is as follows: KAGVTQTPRYLIKTRGQQVTLSCSPISGHRSVSWYQQTPGQGLQFLFEYFSETQRNKGNFPGRFSGRQFSNSRSEMNVSTLELGDSALYLCASSLAAGLAGTEQFFGPGTRLTVL.

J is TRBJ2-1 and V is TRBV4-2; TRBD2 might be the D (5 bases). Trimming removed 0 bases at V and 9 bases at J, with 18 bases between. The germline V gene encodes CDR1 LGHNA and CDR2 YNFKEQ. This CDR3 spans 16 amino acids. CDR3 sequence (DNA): TGTGCCAGCAGCCAAGATGAGCGACTACCCGCTGCTGAGCAGTTCTTC. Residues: CASSQDERLPAAEQFF.

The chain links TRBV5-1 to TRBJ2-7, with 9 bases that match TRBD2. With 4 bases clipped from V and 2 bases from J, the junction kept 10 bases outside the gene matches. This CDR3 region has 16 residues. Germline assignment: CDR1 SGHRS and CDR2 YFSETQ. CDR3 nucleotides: TGCGCCAGCAGCCCCTCTGCGGGGGGGAACGCCTACGAGCAGTACTTC. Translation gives CASSPSAGGNAYEQYF.

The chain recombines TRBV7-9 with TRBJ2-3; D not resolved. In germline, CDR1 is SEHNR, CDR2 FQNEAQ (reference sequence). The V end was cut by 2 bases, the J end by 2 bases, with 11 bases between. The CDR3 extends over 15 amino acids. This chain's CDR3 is CASSLWVLNTDTQYF. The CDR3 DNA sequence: TGTGCCAGCAGCTTATGGGTACTGAACACAGATACGCAGTATTTT.

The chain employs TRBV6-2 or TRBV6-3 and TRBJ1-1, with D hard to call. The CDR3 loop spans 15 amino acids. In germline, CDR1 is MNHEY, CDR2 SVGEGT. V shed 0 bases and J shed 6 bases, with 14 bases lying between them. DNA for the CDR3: TGTGCCAGCAGTTACTCCCCCCGGGGAAGGGCTGAAGCTTTCTTT. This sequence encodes CASSYSPRGRAEAFF.

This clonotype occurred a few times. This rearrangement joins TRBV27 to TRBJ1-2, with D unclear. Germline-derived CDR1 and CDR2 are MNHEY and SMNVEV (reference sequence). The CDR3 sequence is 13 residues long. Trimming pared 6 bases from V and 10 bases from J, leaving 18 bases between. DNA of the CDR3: TGTGCCAGCAGCCCGGGGATCCTCTATTTCTACACCTTC. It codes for CASSPGILYFYTF.

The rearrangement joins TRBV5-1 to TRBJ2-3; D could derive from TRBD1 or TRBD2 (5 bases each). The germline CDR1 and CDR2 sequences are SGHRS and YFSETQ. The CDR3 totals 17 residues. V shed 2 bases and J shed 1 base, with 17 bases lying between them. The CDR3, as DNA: TGCGCCAGCAGCTTAGGAGGTCGGCAGGGAGGCACAGATACGCAGTATTTT. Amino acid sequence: CASSLGGRQGGTDTQYF.

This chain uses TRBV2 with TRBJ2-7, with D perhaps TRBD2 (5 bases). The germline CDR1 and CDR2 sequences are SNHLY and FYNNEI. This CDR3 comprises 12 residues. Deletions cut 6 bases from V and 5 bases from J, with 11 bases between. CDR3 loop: CASRDLEDEQYF. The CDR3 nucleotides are TGTGCCAGCAGGGACCTGGAGGACGAGCAGTACTTC.

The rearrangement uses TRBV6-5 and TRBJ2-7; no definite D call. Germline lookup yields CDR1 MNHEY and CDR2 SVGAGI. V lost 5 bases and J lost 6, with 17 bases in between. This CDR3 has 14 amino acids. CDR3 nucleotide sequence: TGTGCCAGCAGTGAATACGGGCTCACGGGCGAGCAGTACTTC. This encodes CASSEYGLTGEQYF.

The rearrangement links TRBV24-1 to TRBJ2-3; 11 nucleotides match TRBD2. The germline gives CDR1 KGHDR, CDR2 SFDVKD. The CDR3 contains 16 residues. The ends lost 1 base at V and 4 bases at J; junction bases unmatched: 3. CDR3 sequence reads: CATSDFRLAGSDTQYF. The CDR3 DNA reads TGTGCCACCAGTGATTTCAGACTAGCGGGGTCAGATACGCAGTATTTT.

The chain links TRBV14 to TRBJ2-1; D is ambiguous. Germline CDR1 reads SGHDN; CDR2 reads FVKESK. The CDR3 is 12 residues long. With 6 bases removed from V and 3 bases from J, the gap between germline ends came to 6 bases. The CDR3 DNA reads TGTGCCAGCAGTCGGCTCTACAATGAGCAGTTCTTC. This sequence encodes CASSRLYNEQFF.

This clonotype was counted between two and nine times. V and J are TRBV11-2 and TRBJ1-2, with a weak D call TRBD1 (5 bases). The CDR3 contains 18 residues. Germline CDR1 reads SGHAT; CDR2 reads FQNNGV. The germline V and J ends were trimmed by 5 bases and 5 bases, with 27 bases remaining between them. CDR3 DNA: TGTGCCAGCAGCCCCGTCCGGGGCGCTATTGGGGATACGTATGGCTACACCTTC. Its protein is CASSPVRGAIGDTYGYTF.